Presented here are 19 T cell receptor beta chains from one specimen sequenced in a study of beta chain features in type 1 diabetes. Findings of the study overall: Among patients with Type 1 diabetes, TCRB CDR3s were moderately but significantly shorter in every one of the four CD4+ subsets.

These receptors' targets are unknown. Expressed TCRB transcripts were sequenced, since all the RNA that had been isolated was reverse transcribed. The table came from immunoSEQ multiplex PCR; TCRdb's copy has only in-frame clones and leaves some out. Found here are 250,000 or so clones, about a fifth of them singletons; the top ten hold about 0.028%. Sequenced input: naive CD4+ T cells from blood. The receptors stem from a woman in her forties with type 1 diabetes.

This clone was found a few times. V gene TRBV15 combines with J gene TRBJ1-1, with D maybe TRBD1 (5 bases). The CDR3 is 16 residues long. Trimming stripped 0 bases from V and 4 bases from J, with 15 bases between. In germline, CDR1 is LNHNV, CDR2 YYDKDF (reference sequence). The CDR3 DNA reads as TGTGCCACCAGCAGAGAGAGATCACAGGTTGGCACTGAAGCTTTCTTT. Protein product: CATSRERSQVGTEAFF.

The CDR3 coding sequence is TGTGCCAGCAGTTACCAAGAGTGGGCCACTGAAGCTTTCTTT. It codes for CASSYQEWATEAFF. The genes are TRBV6-5 and TRBJ1-1; D remains unclear. V shed 2 bases and J shed 4 bases, with 11 bases lying between them. The CDR3 spans 14 residues. CDR1 is MNHEY, CDR2 SVGAGI, per germline.

This clone was seen only a few times. This sequence joins TRBV5-1 and TRBJ2-5; TRBD2 matches 7 bases. The junction had 7 bases not matched to a gene; V was cut back by 1 base and J by 1 base. Germline V gives CDR1 SGHRS, CDR2 YFSETQ. CDR3 length equals 16 residues. The CDR3 protein is CASSLFGGRVQETQYF. The CDR3 coding sequence is TGCGCCAGCAGCTTGTTTGGCGGGAGAGTCCAAGAGACCCAGTACTTC.

V gene TRBV7-2 combines with J gene TRBJ2-7; D is ambiguous. Germline V CDR1 and CDR2: SGHTA, FQGNSA. The CDR3 runs 14 residues. V lost 7 bases to trimming and J lost 0 bases, with 13 bases between them. CDR3 bases: TGTGCCAGCACCCGCGCGGAAAGCTCCTACGAGCAGTACTTC. Translation: CASTRAESSYEQYF.

The gene calls are TRBV5-1 and TRBJ2-7; 10 bases match TRBD1. The CDR3 has 14 residues. Germline-derived CDR1 and CDR2 are SGHRS and YFSETQ. V was clipped by 4 bases and J by 9 bases; unmatched bases: 10. CDR3 DNA: TGCGCCAGCAGCGAGAGACAGGGGGCGAGAGGGCAGTACTTC. Its translation is CASSERQGARGQYF. The whole variable domain, filled in from reference TRBV5-1 and TRBJ2-7, reads KAGVTQTPRYLIKTRGQQVTLSCSPISGHRSVSWYQQTPGQGLQFLFEYFSETQRNKGNFPGRFSGRQFSNSRSEMNVSTLELGDSALYLCASSERQGARGQYFGPGTRLTVT.

The chain combines TRBV28 with TRBJ2-3, with D perhaps TRBD2 (6 bases). The CDR3 is 13 residues long. Trimming took 3 bases from V and 14 from J, leaving 18 bases between them. Germline CDR1 and CDR2: MDHEN and SYDVKM. The CDR3 spells CASSFTPGLILYF. Written as DNA, the CDR3 is TGTGCCAGCAGTTTTACACCGGGACTCATCTTGTATTTT.

This clone appeared a few times. The chain links TRBV5-1 to TRBJ2-5; D is unclear. Germline V gene sequence: CDR1 SGHRS, CDR2 YFSETQ. Trimming removed 0 bases at V and 5 bases at J, with 14 bases between. This CDR3 contains 15 residues. The CDR3 DNA reads as TGCGCCAGCAGCTTGGCCGTCGGATCCGGGGAGACCCAGTACTTC. Residues: CASSLAVGSGETQYF.

This CDR3 is CASSQLLVGTGRGEQYF. Here the CDR3 DNA reads TGCGCCAGCAGCCAGCTCCTCGTGGGGACAGGGAGAGGCGAGCAGTACTTC. The chain joins TRBV4-3 to TRBJ2-7, with TRBD1 identical over 9 bases. The CDR3 runs to 17 residues. Per germline, CDR1 LGHNA and CDR2 YSLEER. Trimming removed 3 bases from V and 6 bases from J; junction bases left unmatched: 15.

The chain carries TRBV28 and TRBJ2-5; possible D gene TRBD2, 5 bases. This CDR3 spans 14 amino acids. Germline-derived CDR1 and CDR2 are MDHEN and SYDVKM. Between the trimmed V and J ends, which lost 3 bases and 5 bases, there was a span of 13 bases. CDR3 region: CASSFVGSLETQYF. In DNA form, the CDR3 reads TGTGCCAGCAGTTTTGTGGGGAGTTTGGAGACCCAGTACTTC.

The CDR3 DNA is TGTGCCAGCTCACCTCGGGAGGGAGAAAAACTGTTTTTT. It codes for CASSPREGEKLFF. The chain carries TRBV18 and TRBJ1-4, with unresolved D. This CDR3 contains 13 residues. V lost 3 bases, J lost 8 bases, and 10 bases lay in between. The germline CDR1 and CDR2 sequences are KGHSH and LQKENI.

V usage is TRBV18 and J usage is TRBJ2-5; maybe TRBD1 (7 bases). The V gene's germline CDR1 is KGHSH and CDR2 LQKENI. This CDR3 region has 12 residues. The V end was cut by 11 bases, the J end by 3 bases, with 13 bases between. In DNA form, the CDR3 reads TGTGCCGCCAGCAGGGGGGAAGAGACCCAGTACTTC. Its translation: CAASRGEETQYF.

The sample holds a few counts of this clone. The gene calls are TRBV7-9 and TRBJ2-3; D might be TRBD1 (6 bases). The V end was cut by 2 bases, the J end by 2 bases, with 14 bases between. Germline V gene sequence: CDR1 SEHNR, CDR2 FQNEAQ (reference sequence). The CDR3 is 16 residues long. DNA for the CDR3: TGTGCCAGCAGCTTAAATTTGGACAGCTACACAGATACGCAGTATTTT. Translating gives CASSLNLDSYTDTQYF. The entire variable domain, with the rest obtained from reference TRBV7-9 and TRBJ2-3, is as follows: DTGVSQNPRHKITKRGQNVTFRCDPISEHNRLYWYRQTLGQGPEFLTYFQNEAQLEKSRLLSDRFSAERPKGSFSTLEIQRTEQGDSAMYLCASSLNLDSYTDTQYFGPGTRLTVL.

V is TRBV4-2 and J is TRBJ1-5; 8 nucleotides match TRBD1. The CDR3 runs to 16 residues. J was trimmed by 9 bases and V by 4 bases; bases with no gene match: 14. Germline assignment: CDR1 LGHNA and CDR2 YNFKEQ. The CDR3, as DNA: TGTGCCAGCAGCCCCCAAGCGACAGGGGCCGGAGGGCCCCAGCATTTT. Residues: CASSPQATGAGGPQHF.

V usage is TRBV18 and J usage is TRBJ1-1; no clear D gene. V lost 2 bases, J lost 1 base, and 8 bases lay in between. The CDR3 covers 14 residues. Germline assignment: CDR1 KGHSH and CDR2 LQKENI. CDR3: CASSPDGANTEAFF. The CDR3 DNA is TGTGCCAGCTCACCAGACGGAGCGAACACTGAAGCTTTCTTT.

This chain joins TRBV29-1 and TRBJ1-1; 7 bases match TRBD1. The germline V gene has CDR1 SQVTM and CDR2 ANQGSEA. There are 13 residues in the CDR3. The junction had 6 bases not matched to a gene; V was cut back by 7 bases and J by 1 base. The CDR3 sequence is CSAGTAENTEAFF. CDR3 bases: TGCAGCGCCGGGACAGCAGAGAACACTGAAGCTTTCTTT.

The V gene is TRBV30, the J gene TRBJ2-1; possibly TRBD2 for D (5 bases). The V gene's germline CDR1 is GTSNPN and CDR2 SVGIG (reference sequence). This CDR3 has 16 residues. V shed 2 bases and J shed 5 bases, with 19 bases lying between them. CDR3 sequence: CAWSRPSGDLHNEQFF. CDR3 DNA sequence: TGTGCCTGGAGTAGACCCAGCGGCGATCTTCACAATGAGCAGTTCTTC. Complete variable domain (other parts from reference TRBV30 and TRBJ2-1): SQTIHQWPATLVQPVGSPLSLECTVEGTSNPNLYWYRQAAGRGLQLLFYSVGIGQISSEVPQNLSASRPQDRQFILSSKKLLLSDSGFYLCAWSRPSGDLHNEQFFGPGTRLTVL.

This clone was detected only once. V and J are TRBV7-9 and TRBJ1-1; 7 bases are shared with TRBD1. The CDR3 totals 16 residues. V was pared by 1 base and J by 1 base, with 6 bases of the junction left unmatched. Germline CDR1 and CDR2: SEHNR and FQNEAQ (reference sequence). CDR3: CASSLVHRGPNTEAFF. The CDR3 region has the DNA TGTGCCAGCAGCTTAGTCCACAGGGGACCGAACACTGAAGCTTTCTTT. Complete variable domain (other parts from reference TRBV7-9 and TRBJ1-1): DTGVSQNPRHKITKRGQNVTFRCDPISEHNRLYWYRQTLGQGPEFLTYFQNEAQLEKSRLLSDRFSAERPKGSFSTLEIQRTEQGDSAMYLCASSLVHRGPNTEAFFGQGTRLTVV.

The chain recombines TRBV7-9 with TRBJ2-4; D possibly corresponds to TRBD2 (5 bases). This CDR3 contains 14 residues. Trimming shortened V by 3 bases and J by 7 bases, and 13 bases separated the two germline ends. Germline V gives CDR1 SEHNR, CDR2 FQNEAQ (reference sequence). The CDR3 is CASSLEFRRNIQYF. Written as DNA, the CDR3 is TGTGCCAGCAGCTTGGAGTTTCGGAGGAACATTCAGTACTTC.

The V and J genes are TRBV5-1 and TRBJ2-7, with 8 nucleotides matching TRBD1. This CDR3 is built from 13 residues. The germline CDR1 and CDR2 sequences are SGHRS and YFSETQ. J lost 6 bases, V lost 4 bases, and 6 bases had no gene match. The CDR3 sequence is CASSRQGNFEQYF. In nucleotides, the CDR3 is TGCGCCAGCAGCCGACAGGGGAATTTCGAGCAGTACTTC.